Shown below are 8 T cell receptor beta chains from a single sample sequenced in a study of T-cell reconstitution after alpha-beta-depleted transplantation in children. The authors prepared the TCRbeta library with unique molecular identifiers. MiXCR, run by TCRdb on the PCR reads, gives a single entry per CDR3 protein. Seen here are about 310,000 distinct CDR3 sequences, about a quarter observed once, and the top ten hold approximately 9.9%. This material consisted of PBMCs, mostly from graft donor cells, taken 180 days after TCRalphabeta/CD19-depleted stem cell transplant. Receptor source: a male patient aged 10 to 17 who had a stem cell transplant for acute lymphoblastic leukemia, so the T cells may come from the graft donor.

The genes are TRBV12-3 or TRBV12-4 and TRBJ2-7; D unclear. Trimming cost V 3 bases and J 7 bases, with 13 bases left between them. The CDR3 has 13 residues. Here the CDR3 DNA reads TGTGCCAGCAGTTTCCAACCACGATCAGAGCAGTACTTC. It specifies CASSFQPRSEQYF.

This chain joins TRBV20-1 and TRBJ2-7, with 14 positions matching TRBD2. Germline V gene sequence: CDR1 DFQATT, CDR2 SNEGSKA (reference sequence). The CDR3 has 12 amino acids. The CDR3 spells CRPGLAGGEQYF. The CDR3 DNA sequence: TGCAGACCCGGACTAGCGGGAGGCGAGCAGTACTTC.

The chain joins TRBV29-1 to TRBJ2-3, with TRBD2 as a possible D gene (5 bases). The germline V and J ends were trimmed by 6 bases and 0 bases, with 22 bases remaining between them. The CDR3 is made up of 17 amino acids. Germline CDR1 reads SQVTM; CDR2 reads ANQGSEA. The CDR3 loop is CSVAIPTLERSTDTQYF. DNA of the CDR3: TGCAGCGTCGCTATACCTACCCTTGAGCGGAGCACAGATACGCAGTATTTT.

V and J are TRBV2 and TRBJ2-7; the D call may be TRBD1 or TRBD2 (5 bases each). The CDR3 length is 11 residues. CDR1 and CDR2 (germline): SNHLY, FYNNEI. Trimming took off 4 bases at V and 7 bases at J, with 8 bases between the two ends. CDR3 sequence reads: CASSGWGEQYF. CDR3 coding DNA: TGTGCCAGCAGTGGATGGGGGGAGCAGTACTTC. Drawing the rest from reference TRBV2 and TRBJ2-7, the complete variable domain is EPEVTQTPSHQVTQMGQEVILRCVPISNHLYFYWYRQILGQKVEFLVSFYNNEISEKSEIFDDQFSVERPDGSNFTLKIRSTKLEDSAMYFCASSGWGEQYFGPGTRLTVT.

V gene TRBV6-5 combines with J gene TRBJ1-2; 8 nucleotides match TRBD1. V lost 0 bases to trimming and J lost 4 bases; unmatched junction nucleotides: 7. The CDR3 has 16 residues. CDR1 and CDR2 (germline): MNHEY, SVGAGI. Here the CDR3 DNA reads TGTGCCAGCAGTTACTCGAGTCAGGGGGCCTTCTATGGCTACACCTTC. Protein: CASSYSSQGAFYGYTF.

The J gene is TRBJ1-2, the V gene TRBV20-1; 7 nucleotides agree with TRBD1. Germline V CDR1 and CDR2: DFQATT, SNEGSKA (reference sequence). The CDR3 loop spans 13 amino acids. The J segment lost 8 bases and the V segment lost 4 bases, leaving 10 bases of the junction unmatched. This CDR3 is CSAIISGGRGYTF. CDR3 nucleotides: TGCAGTGCTATAATTTCAGGGGGTCGAGGCTACACCTTC.

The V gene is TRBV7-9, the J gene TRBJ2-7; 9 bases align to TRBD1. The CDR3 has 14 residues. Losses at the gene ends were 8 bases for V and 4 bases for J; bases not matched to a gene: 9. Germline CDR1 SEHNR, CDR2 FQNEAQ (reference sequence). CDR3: CASRPGQGRYEQYF. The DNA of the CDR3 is TGTGCCAGCCGACCGGGACAGGGACGGTACGAGCAGTACTTC.

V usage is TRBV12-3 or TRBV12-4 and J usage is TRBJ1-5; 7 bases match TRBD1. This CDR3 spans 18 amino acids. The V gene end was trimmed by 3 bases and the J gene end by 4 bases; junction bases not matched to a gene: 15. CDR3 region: CASSLILLDRTKNQPQHF. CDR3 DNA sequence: TGTGCCAGCAGTTTGATACTGCTGGACAGGACAAAAAATCAGCCCCAGCATTTT.